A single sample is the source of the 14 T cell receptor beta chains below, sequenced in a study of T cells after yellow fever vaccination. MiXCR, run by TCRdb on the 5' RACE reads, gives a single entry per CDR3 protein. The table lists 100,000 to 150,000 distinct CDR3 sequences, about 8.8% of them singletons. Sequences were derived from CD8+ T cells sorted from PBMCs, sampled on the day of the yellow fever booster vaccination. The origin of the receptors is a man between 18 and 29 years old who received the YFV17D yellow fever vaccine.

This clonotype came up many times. CDR3 in DNA: TGTGCCAGCAGCTTAGAGCCGGGGACAGGGTTCGGCGTGAATGAGCAGTTCTTC. It encodes CASSLEPGTGFGVNEQFF. The chain joins TRBV11-2 to TRBJ2-1; 9 positions match TRBD1. The CDR3 covers 18 residues. CDR1 is SGHAT, CDR2 FQNNGV, per germline. V gave up 0 bases and J gave up 7 bases; unmatched junction bases: 13.

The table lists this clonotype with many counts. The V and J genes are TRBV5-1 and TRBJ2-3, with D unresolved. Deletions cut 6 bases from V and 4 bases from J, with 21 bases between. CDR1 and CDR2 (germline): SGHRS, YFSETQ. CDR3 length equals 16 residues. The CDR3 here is CASILHPGHSSDTQYF. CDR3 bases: TGCGCCAGCATTCTCCACCCCGGCCATTCGTCAGATACGCAGTATTTT.

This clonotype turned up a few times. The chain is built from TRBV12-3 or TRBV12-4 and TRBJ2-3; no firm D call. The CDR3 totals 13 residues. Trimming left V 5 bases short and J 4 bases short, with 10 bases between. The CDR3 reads CASSISFADTQYF. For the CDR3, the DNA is TGTGCCAGCAGTATCTCCTTTGCAGATACGCAGTATTTT.

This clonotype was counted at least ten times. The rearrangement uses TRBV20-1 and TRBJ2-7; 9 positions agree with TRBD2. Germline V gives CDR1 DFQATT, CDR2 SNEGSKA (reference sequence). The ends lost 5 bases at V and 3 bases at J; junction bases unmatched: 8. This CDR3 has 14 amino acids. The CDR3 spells CSAWSAGGLYEQYF. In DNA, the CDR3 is TGCAGTGCTTGGTCGGCGGGGGGGCTCTACGAGCAGTACTTC.

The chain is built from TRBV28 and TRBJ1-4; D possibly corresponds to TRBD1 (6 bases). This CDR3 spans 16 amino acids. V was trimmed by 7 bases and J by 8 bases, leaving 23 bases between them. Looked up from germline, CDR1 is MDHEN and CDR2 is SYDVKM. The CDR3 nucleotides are TGTGCCAGCAACCCCCAAGACACCCAGGGGTGGGAAAAACTGTTTTTT. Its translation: CASNPQDTQGWEKLFF.

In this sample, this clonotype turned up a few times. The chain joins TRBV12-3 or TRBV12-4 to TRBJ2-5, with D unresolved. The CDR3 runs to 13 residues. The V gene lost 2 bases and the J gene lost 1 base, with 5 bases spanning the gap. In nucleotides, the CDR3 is TGTGCCAGCAGTTTACACAGCCAAGAGACCCAGTACTTC. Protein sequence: CASSLHSQETQYF.

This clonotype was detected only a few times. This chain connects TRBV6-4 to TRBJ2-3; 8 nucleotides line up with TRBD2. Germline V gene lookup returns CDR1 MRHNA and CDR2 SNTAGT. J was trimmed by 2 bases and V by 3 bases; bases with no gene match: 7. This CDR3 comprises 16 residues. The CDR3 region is CASSEAGGKHTDTQYF. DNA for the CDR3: TGTGCCAGCAGTGAGGCGGGGGGAAAACACACAGATACGCAGTATTTT.

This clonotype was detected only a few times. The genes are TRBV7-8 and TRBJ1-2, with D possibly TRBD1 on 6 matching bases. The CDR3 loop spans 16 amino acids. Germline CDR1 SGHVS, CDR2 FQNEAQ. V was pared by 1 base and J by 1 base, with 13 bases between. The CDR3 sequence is CASSLGWDIINYGYTF. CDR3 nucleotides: TGTGCCAGCAGCTTAGGTTGGGACATAATTAACTATGGCTACACCTTC.

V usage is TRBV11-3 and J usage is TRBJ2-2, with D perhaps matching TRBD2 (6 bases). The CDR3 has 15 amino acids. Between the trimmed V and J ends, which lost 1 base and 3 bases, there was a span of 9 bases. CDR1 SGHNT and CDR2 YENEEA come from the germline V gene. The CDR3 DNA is TGTGCCAGCAGCTTAGGACCGGGAGACACCGGGGAGCTGTTTTTT. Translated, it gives CASSLGPGDTGELFF.

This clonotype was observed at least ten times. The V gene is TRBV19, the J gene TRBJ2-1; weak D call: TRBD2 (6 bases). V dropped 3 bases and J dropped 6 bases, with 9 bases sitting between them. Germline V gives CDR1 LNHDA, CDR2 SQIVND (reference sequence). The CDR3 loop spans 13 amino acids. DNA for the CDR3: TGTGCCAGTAGTATTGGAGGGGCCAATGAGCAGTTCTTC. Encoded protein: CASSIGGANEQFF.

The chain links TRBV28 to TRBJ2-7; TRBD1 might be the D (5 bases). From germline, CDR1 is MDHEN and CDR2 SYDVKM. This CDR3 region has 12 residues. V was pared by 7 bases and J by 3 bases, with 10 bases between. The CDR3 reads CASNTGDYEQYV. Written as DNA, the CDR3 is TGTGCCAGCAATACAGGAGACTACGAGCAGTACGTC.

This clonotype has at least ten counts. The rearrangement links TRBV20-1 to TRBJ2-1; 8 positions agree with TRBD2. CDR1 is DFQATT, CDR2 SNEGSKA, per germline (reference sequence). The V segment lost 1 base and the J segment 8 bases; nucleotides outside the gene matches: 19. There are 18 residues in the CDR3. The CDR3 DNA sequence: TGCAGTGCTAGAGCGCCCTTCGAACTAGCGGCTCCTACGGATGAGCAGTTCTTC. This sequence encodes CSARAPFELAAPTDEQFF.

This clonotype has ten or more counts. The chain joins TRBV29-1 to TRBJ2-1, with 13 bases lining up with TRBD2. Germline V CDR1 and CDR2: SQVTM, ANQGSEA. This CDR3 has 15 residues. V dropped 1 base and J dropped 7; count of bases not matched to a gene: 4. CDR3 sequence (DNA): TGCAGCGTTGAAGCAACTAGCGGGGGGGCGAATGAGCAGTTCTTC. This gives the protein CSVEATSGGANEQFF.

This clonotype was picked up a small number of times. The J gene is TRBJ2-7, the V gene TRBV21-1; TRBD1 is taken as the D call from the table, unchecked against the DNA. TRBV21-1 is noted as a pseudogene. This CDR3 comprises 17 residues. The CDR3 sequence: CASSRVNVHGVSYEQYF. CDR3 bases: TGTGCCAGCAGCAGGGTGAATGTCCACGGGGTCTCCTACGAGCAGTACTTC.